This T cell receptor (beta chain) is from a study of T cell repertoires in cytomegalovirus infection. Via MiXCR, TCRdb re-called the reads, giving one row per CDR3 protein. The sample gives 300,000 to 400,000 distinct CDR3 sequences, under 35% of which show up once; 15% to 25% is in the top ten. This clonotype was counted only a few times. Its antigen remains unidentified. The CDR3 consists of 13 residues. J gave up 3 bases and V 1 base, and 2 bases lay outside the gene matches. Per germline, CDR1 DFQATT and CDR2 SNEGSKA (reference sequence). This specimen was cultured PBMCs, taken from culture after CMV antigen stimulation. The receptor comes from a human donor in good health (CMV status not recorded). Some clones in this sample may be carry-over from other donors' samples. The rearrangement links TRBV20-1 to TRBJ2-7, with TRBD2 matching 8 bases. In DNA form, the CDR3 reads TGCAGTGCTAGAGGCGGGGGGAACTACGAGCAGTACTTC. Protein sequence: CSARGGGNYEQYF.